This T cell receptor (beta chain) appears in the sequencing data of a study of vaccination and CD4 T cells after COVID-19. The treatment: roughly 11-day PBMC culture with coronavirus spike peptide pools or control peptides (ViraFEST assay). Peptide pool stimulation in ViraFEST expanded antigen-specific T cells, whose TCRs were then sequenced. Wells that each held a few million PBMCs were cultured with 9.5 to 10 IU/ml IL-2 and approximately 9.6 ug/ml peptide pools. Once cultured roughly 10 days, CD4+ T cells underwent isolation by negative selection. On this clonotype itself: Its cognate antigen is unknown.

With the Oncomine TCR Beta short-read assay, DNA from cultured CD4+ T cells was sequenced. TCRdb used MiXCR to reprocess the PCR reads, holding one entry per CDR3 protein. The sample lists over 15,000 distinct CDR3 sequences, approximately 50% seen once, with almost 10% in the top ten. CDR3 length: 13 residues. The V segment lost 5 bases and the J segment 13 bases; nucleotides outside the gene matches: 14. Germline CDR1 and CDR2: DFQATT and SNEGSKA (reference sequence). The receptor's source is a human donor who had recovered from COVID-19. The chain uses TRBV20-1 and TRBJ2-1; 7 bases agree with TRBD2. The sample in question was CD4+ T cells from blood, cultured in vitro, obtained after SARS-CoV-2 vaccination. CDR3 in amino acids: CSAALGGVAAQFF. CDR3 coding DNA: TGCAGTGCTGCCCTGGGGGGGGTAGCAGCCCAGTTCTTC.